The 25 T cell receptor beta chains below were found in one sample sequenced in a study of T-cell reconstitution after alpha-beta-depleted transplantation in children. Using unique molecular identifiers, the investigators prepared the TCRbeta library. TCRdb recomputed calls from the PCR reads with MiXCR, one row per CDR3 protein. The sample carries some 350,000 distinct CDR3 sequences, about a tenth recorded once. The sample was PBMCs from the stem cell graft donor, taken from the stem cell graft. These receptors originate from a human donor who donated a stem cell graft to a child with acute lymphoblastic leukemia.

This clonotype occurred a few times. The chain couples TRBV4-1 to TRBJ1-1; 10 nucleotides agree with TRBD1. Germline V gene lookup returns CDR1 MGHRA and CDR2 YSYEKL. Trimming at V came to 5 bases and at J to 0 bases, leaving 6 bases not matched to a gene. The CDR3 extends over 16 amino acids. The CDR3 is CASSNGTGAMNTEAFF. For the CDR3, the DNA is TGCGCCAGCAGCAACGGGACAGGGGCCATGAACACTGAAGCTTTCTTT.

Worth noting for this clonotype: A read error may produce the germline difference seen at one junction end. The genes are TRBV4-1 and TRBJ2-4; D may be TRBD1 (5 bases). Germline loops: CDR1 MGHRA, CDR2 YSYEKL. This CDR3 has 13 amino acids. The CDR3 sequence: CASSQVGATYTHF. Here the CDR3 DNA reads TGCGCCAGCAGCCAAGTTGGGGCGACATACACTCACTTC.

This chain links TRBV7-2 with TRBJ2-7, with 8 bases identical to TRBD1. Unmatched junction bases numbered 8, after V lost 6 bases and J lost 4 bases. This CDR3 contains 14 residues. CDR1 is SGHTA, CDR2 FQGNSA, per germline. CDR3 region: CASSIGTGIYEQYF. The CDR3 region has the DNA TGTGCCAGCAGTATCGGGACAGGCATTTACGAGCAGTACTTC.

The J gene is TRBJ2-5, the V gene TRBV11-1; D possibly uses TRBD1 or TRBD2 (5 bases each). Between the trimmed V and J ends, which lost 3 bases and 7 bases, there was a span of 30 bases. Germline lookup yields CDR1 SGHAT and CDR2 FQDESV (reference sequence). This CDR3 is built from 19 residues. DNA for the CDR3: TGTGCCAGCAGCTTTTCCCAAACGGGGCTAGACGACCCAAGACGGACCCAGTACTTC. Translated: CASSFSQTGLDDPRRTQYF.

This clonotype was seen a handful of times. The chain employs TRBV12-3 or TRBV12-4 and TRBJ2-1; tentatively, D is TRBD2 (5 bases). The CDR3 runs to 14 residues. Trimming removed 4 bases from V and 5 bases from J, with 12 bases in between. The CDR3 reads CASSSLAGNNEQFF. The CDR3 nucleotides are TGTGCCAGCAGTTCCCTTGCGGGTAACAATGAGCAGTTCTTC.

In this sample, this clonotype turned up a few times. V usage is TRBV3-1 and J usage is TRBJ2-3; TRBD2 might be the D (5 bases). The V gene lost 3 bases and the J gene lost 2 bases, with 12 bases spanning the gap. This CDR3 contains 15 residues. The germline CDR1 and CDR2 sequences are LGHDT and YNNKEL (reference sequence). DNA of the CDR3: TGTGCCAGCAGCCATCCGGTAGCGTACACAGATACGCAGTATTTT. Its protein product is CASSHPVAYTDTQYF.

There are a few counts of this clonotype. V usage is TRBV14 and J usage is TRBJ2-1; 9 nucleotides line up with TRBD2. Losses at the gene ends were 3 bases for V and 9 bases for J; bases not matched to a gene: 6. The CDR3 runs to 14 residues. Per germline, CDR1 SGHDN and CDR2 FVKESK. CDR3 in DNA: TGTGCCAGCAGCCAGCTAGCGGGAATGGGTGAGCAGTTCTTC. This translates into CASSQLAGMGEQFF.

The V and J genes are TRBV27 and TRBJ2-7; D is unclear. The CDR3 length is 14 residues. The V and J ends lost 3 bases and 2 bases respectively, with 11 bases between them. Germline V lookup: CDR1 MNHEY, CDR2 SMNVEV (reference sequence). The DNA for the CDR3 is TGTGCCAGCAGTTTCGGACCCCCGCCCTACGAGCAGTACTTC. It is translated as CASSFGPPPYEQYF.

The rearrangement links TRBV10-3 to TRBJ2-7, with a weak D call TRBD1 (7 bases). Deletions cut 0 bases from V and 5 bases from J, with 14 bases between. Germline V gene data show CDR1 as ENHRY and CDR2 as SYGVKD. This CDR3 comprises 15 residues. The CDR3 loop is CAISESRQGEDEQYF. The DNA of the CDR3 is TGTGCCATCAGTGAGTCAAGGCAGGGGGAGGACGAGCAGTACTTC.

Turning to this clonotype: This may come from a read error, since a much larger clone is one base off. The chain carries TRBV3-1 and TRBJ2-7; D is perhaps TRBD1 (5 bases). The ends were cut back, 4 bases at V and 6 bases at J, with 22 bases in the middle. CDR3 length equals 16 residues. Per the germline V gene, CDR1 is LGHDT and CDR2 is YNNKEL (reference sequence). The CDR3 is CASSPLEGVFACEQYF. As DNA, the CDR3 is TGTGCCAGCAGCCCCCTCGAAGGGGTGTTTGCCTGCGAGCAGTACTTC.

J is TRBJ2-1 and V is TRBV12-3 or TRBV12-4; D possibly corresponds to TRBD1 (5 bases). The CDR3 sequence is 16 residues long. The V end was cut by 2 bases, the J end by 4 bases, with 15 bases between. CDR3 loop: CASSLRLGVPYNEQFF. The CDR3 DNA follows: TGTGCCAGCAGTTTAAGGCTAGGGGTACCGTACAATGAGCAGTTCTTC.

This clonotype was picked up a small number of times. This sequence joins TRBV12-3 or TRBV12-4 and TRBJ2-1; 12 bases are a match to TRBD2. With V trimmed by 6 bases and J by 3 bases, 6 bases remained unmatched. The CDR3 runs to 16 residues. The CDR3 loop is CASSGGGLAGYNEQFF. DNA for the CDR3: TGTGCCAGCAGCGGGGGGGGACTAGCGGGCTACAATGAGCAGTTCTTC.

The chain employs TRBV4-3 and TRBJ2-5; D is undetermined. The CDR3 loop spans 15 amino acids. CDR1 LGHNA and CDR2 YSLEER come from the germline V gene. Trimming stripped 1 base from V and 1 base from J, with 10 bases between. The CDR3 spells CASSQGHYPQETQYF. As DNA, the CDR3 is TGCGCCAGCAGCCAAGGACACTACCCCCAAGAGACCCAGTACTTC.

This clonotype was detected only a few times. The CDR3 nucleotides are TGCGCCAGCAGCTCCCGCCCTAGCGGAGAGTACCAAGAGACCCAGTACTTC. Its protein product is CASSSRPSGEYQETQYF. The V call is TRBV4-1, the J call TRBJ2-5; TRBD2 aligns across 7 bases. This CDR3 spans 17 amino acids. Germline values: CDR1 MGHRA, CDR2 YSYEKL. V lost 5 bases and J lost 0; bases outside the gene matches: 12.

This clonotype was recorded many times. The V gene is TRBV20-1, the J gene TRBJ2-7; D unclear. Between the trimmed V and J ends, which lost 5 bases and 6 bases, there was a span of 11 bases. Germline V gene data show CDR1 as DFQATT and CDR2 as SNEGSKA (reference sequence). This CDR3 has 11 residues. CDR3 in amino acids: CSAPIGPEQYF. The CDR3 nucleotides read TGCAGTGCTCCCATAGGGCCCGAGCAGTACTTC.

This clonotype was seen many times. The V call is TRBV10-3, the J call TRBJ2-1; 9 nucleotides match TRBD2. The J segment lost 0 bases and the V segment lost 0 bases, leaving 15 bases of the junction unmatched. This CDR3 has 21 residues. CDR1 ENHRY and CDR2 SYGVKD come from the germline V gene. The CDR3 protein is CAISESFSGSSYSSSYNEQFF. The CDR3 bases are TGTGCCATCAGTGAGTCGTTTAGCGGGAGCTCTTACTCCAGCTCCTACAATGAGCAGTTCTTC.

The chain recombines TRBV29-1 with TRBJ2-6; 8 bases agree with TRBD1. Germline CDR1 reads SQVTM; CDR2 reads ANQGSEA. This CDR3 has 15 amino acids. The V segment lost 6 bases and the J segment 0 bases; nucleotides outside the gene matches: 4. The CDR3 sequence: CSVTGDPSGANVLTF. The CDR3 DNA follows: TGCAGCGTGACAGGGGATCCCTCTGGGGCCAACGTCCTGACTTTC.

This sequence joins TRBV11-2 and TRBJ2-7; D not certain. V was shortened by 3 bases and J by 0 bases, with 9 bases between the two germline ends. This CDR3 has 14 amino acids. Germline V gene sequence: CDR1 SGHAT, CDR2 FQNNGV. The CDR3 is CASSFHWSSYEQYF. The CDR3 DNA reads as TGTGCCAGCAGCTTCCATTGGAGCTCCTACGAGCAGTACTTC.

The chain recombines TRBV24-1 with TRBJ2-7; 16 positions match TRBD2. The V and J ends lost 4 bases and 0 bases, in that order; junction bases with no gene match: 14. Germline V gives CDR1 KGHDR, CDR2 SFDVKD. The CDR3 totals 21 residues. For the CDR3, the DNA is TGTGCCACCAGTGACGCAACCGGGACTAGCGGGAGGGCCGCCGGCTCCTACGAGCAGTACTTC. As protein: CATSDATGTSGRAAGSYEQYF.

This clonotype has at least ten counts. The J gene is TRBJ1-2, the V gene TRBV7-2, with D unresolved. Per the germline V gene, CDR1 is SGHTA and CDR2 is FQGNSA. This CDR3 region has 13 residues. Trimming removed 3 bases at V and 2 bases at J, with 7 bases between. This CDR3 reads CASSFGRNYGYTF. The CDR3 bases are TGTGCCAGCAGCTTTGGGAGGAACTATGGCTACACCTTC. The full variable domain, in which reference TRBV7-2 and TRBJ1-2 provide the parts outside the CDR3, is GAGVSQSPSNKVTEKGKDVELRCDPISGHTALYWYRQSLGQGLEFLIYFQGNSAPDKSGLPSDRFSAERTGGSVSTLTIQRTQQEDSAVYLCASSFGRNYGYTFGSGTRLTVV.

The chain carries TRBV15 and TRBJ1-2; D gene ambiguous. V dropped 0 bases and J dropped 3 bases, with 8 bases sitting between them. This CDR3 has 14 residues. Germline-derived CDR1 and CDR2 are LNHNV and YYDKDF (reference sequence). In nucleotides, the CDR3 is TGTGCCACCAGCAGAGAGGCCATTCACTATGGCTACACCTTC. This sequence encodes CATSREAIHYGYTF.

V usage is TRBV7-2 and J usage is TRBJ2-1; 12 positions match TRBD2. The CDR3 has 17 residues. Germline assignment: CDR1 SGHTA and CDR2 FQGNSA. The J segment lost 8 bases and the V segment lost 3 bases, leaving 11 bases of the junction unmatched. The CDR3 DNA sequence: TGTGCCAGCAGCTTGGTTTCTAGCGGGAGGGGATTCGATGAGCAGTTCTTC. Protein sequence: CASSLVSSGRGFDEQFF.

DNA for the CDR3: TGCGCCAGCAGCCAAGATTGGACTAGCGGCAATGAGCAGTTCTTC. Translating it yields CASSQDWTSGNEQFF. J is TRBJ2-1 and V is TRBV4-3; 10 nucleotides agree with TRBD2. The CDR3 is made up of 15 amino acids. Germline V gene sequence: CDR1 LGHNA, CDR2 YSLEER. The V and J ends lost 0 bases and 6 bases, in that order; junction bases with no gene match: 2.

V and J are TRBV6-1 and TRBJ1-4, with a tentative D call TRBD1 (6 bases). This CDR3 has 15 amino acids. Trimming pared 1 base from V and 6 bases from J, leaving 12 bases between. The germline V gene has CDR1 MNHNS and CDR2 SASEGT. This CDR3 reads CASSEGRQVYEKLFF. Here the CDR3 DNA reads TGTGCCAGCAGTGAAGGGCGACAGGTCTATGAAAAACTGTTTTTT.

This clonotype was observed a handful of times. CDR3: CASSWISVTQGAVRETQYF. The CDR3 DNA sequence: TGTGCCAGCAGCTGGATCTCGGTAACGCAGGGGGCCGTTCGAGAGACCCAGTACTTC. The rearrangement links TRBV11-1 to TRBJ2-5; 8 bases match TRBD1. From germline, CDR1 is SGHAT and CDR2 FQDESV (reference sequence). The CDR3 has 19 residues. V was pared by 4 bases and J by 4 bases, with 20 bases of the junction left unmatched. Combining the CDR3 with reference TRBV11-1 and TRBJ2-5 gives the whole variable domain EAEVAQSPRYKITEKSQAVAFWCDPISGHATLYWYRQILGQGPELLVQFQDESVVDDSQLPKDRFSAERLKGVDSTLKIQPAELGDSAMYLCASSWISVTQGAVRETQYFGPGTRLLVL.